The 32 T cell receptor beta chains below were found in one sample sequenced in a study of PD-1 blockade in classical Hodgkin lymphoma. Assay used: immunoSEQ multiplex PCR; TCRdb lists only in-frame clones, some missing. The data hold more than 40,000 clones, with roughly two thirds observed a single time. The time point denotes: cycle 4 day 1 (C4D1), after 6 weeks of nivolumab. Brentuximab vedotin exposure varied among the patients, all of whom had relapsed after autologous stem cell transplantation. Source: peripheral blood mononuclear cells (PBMCs), taken before the fourth cycle of nivolumab. Receptors originate from a human donor with classical Hodgkin lymphoma.

This clone was counted only a few times. The chain employs TRBV5-1 and TRBJ2-7; D is ambiguous. CDR3 length equals 13 residues. Trimming took off 0 bases at V and 6 bases at J, with 10 bases between the two ends. Germline V lookup: CDR1 SGHRS, CDR2 YFSETQ. CDR3 residues: CASSLDVGVEQYF. As DNA, the CDR3 is TGCGCCAGCAGCTTGGATGTTGGGGTCGAGCAGTACTTC.

The rearrangement joins TRBV5-4 to TRBJ2-1; TRBD2 might be the D (5 bases). Germline CDR1 is SGHNT and CDR2 is YYREEE (reference sequence). The CDR3 runs to 16 residues. V was trimmed by 3 bases and J by 5 bases, leaving 18 bases between them. The CDR3 region has the DNA TGTGCCAGCAGCTCCCTAGCCGACAACTTGAACAATGAGCAGTTCTTC. Its protein product is CASSSLADNLNNEQFF.

The chain employs TRBV27 and TRBJ2-5, with TRBD1 as a possible D gene (6 bases). Trimming cost V 4 bases and J 4 bases, with 16 bases left between them. CDR1 MNHEY and CDR2 SMNVEV come from the germline V gene (reference sequence). The CDR3 consists of 15 residues. The CDR3 here is CASSSIQGQRETQYF. The CDR3 DNA follows: TGTGCCAGCAGTTCTATACAGGGTCAGAGAGAGACCCAGTACTTC.

The rearrangement joins TRBV11-2 to TRBJ1-2; no clear D gene. V was clipped by 4 bases and J by 6 bases, with 15 bases between them. Germline V gives CDR1 SGHAT, CDR2 FQNNGV. CDR3 size: 14 residues. In DNA form, the CDR3 reads TGTGCCAGCAGCTCCTATAGAATATTGGATGGCTACACCTTC. Translating gives CASSSYRILDGYTF. Using reference TRBV11-2 and TRBJ1-2 for the parts outside the CDR3, the full variable domain is EAGVAQSPRYKIIEKRQSVAFWCNPISGHATLYWYQQILGQGPKLLIQFQNNGVVDDSQLPKDRFSAERLKGVDSTLKIQPAKLEDSAVYLCASSSYRILDGYTFGSGTRLTVV.

With regard to this clone: The junction and the germline gene differ at one end; a read error may be behind it. The chain links TRBV7-7 to TRBJ2-7; D possibly corresponds to TRBD1 (6 bases). The CDR3 totals 13 residues. CDR1 is SSHAT and CDR2 is FNYEAQ in the germline V gene (reference sequence). In DNA form, the CDR3 reads TGTGCTAGCAGCCAAACAGGGTTAGAGGAGCAGTACTTC. Protein sequence: CASSQTGLEEQYF.

DNA of the CDR3: TGCGCCAGCAGCCAAGATTTAGGACAGGGGAGAGAAAAACTGTTTTTT. It encodes CASSQDLGQGREKLFF. V usage is TRBV4-3 and J usage is TRBJ1-4, with 9 positions matching TRBD1. The CDR3 has 16 amino acids. Germline-derived CDR1 and CDR2 are LGHNA and YSLEER. V lost 0 bases, J lost 8 bases, and 7 bases stayed unmatched.

This clone was counted between two and nine times. The gene calls are TRBV10-3 and TRBJ2-7; D not certain. The CDR3 covers 14 residues. Germline CDR1 ENHRY, CDR2 SYGVKD. The V gene lost 3 bases and the J gene lost 4 bases, with 13 bases spanning the gap. The CDR3 region is CAISDQETEYEQYF. DNA for the CDR3: TGTGCCATCAGTGACCAGGAAACAGAGTACGAGCAGTACTTC.

The chain has TRBV7-9 and TRBJ2-1; D may be TRBD2 (5 bases). CDR1 is SEHNR, CDR2 FQNEAQ, per germline (reference sequence). The CDR3 is made up of 15 amino acids. Trimming cost V 0 bases and J 3 bases, with 9 bases left between them. The chain's CDR3 is CASSLARGSYNEQFF. The CDR3 DNA sequence: TGTGCCAGCAGCTTAGCGCGAGGGAGCTACAATGAGCAGTTCTTC.

The rearrangement joins TRBV19 to TRBJ1-5; TRBD1 matches at 9 bases. The V segment lost 4 bases and the J segment 4 bases; nucleotides outside the gene matches: 5. Germline assignment: CDR1 LNHDA and CDR2 SQIVND (reference sequence). The CDR3 sequence is 15 residues long. CDR3 sequence (DNA): TGTGCCAGTAGTAGCGACAGGGGGAGGAATCAGCCCCAGCATTTT. This sequence encodes CASSSDRGRNQPQHF.

This sequence joins TRBV30 and TRBJ2-2, with D perhaps matching TRBD1 or TRBD2 (5 bases each). Germline lookup yields CDR1 GTSNPN and CDR2 SVGIG (reference sequence). Trimming shortened V by 2 bases and J by 4 bases, and 14 bases separated the two germline ends. CDR3 size: 15 residues. CDR3 in amino acids: CAWSRDLLGTGELFF. The DNA of the CDR3 is TGTGCCTGGAGTAGGGACCTCCTGGGCACCGGGGAGCTGTTTTTT. The complete variable domain, with remaining parts taken from reference TRBV30 and TRBJ2-2, reads SQTIHQWPATLVQPVGSPLSLECTVEGTSNPNLYWYRQAAGRGLQLLFYSVGIGQISSEVPQNLSASRPQDRQFILSSKKLLLSDSGFYLCAWSRDLLGTGELFFGEGSRLTVL.

This rearrangement joins TRBV30 to TRBJ2-1; 9 bases agree with TRBD1. V lost 5 bases, J lost 1 base, and 3 bases stayed unmatched. CDR3 length equals 14 residues. CDR1 and CDR2 from the germline V gene are GTSNPN and SVGIG (reference sequence). The CDR3 region is CAWGQGWSYNEQFF. As DNA, the CDR3 is TGTGCCTGGGGACAGGGGTGGTCCTACAATGAGCAGTTCTTC.

This chain uses TRBV27 with TRBJ1-3, with 7 bases identical to TRBD1. Per the germline V gene, CDR1 is MNHEY and CDR2 is SMNVEV (reference sequence). This CDR3 is built from 17 residues. The V segment lost 4 bases and the J segment 0 bases; nucleotides outside the gene matches: 9. The CDR3 loop is CASSSRDSLYSGNTIYF. Written as DNA, the CDR3 is TGTGCCAGCAGTTCCCGGGACAGCCTATACTCTGGAAACACCATATATTTT.

The V gene is TRBV29-1, the J gene TRBJ1-2; 7 nucleotides line up with TRBD1. The CDR3 is made up of 13 amino acids. CDR1 is SQVTM, CDR2 ANQGSEA, per germline. Trimming at V came to 4 bases and at J to 3 bases, leaving 5 bases not matched to a gene. This CDR3 is CSVGEGAHYGYTF. CDR3 bases: TGCAGCGTTGGGGAGGGGGCGCACTATGGCTACACCTTC. The variable domain in full, with the rest retrieved from reference TRBV29-1 and TRBJ1-2, is SAVISQKPSRDICQRGTSLTIQCQVDSQVTMMFWYRQQPGQSLTLIATANQGSEATYESGFVIDKFPISRPNLTFSTLTVSNMSPEDSSIYLCSVGEGAHYGYTFGSGTRLTVV.

CDR3 DNA: TGCGCCAGCAGCCAAAAGTCGGAGGACAGGTCCTACAATGAGCAGTTCTTC. Translation: CASSQKSEDRSYNEQFF. This chain uses TRBV4-1 with TRBJ2-1, with 7 bases identical to TRBD1. CDR1 and CDR2 (germline): MGHRA, YSYEKL. V dropped 2 bases and J dropped 1; count of bases not matched to a gene: 8. The CDR3 length is 17 residues.

V gene TRBV7-6 combines with J gene TRBJ1-2; D is perhaps TRBD1 (5 bases). V shed 3 bases and J shed 4 bases, with 9 bases lying between them. CDR3 length: 13 amino acids. Germline V gene lookup returns CDR1 SGHVS and CDR2 FNYEAQ. CDR3 region: CASSLGTSYGYTF. DNA for the CDR3: TGTGCCAGCAGCTTGGGGACCTCCTATGGCTACACCTTC.

In its sample, this clone was seen once. The chain carries TRBV9 and TRBJ2-3; TRBD2 agrees at 9 bases. Germline values: CDR1 SGDLS, CDR2 YYNGEE. There are 16 residues in the CDR3. Trimming removed 0 bases from V and 1 base from J; junction bases left unmatched: 3. CDR3 in amino acids: CASSVAAGGGTDTQYF. DNA of the CDR3: TGTGCCAGCAGCGTAGCAGCGGGGGGTGGCACAGATACGCAGTATTTT.

This rearrangement joins TRBV4-3 to TRBJ1-6; D not resolved. This CDR3 has 13 residues. Germline V CDR1 and CDR2: LGHNA, YSLEER. The V and J ends lost 0 bases and 14 bases respectively, with 11 bases between them. The CDR3 sequence is CASSQDSGESLHF. CDR3 coding DNA: TGCGCCAGCAGCCAAGATAGTGGGGAATCCCTCCACTTT.

The rearrangement uses TRBV30 and TRBJ1-1; 7 positions agree with TRBD1. CDR3 length: 15 amino acids. After removal of 1 base from V and 6 bases from J, the junction contained 11 bases not matched to a gene. The germline V gene encodes CDR1 GTSNPN and CDR2 SVGIG (reference sequence). In DNA form, the CDR3 reads TGTGCCTGGAGTGGGAATGACAGGGCTTGGGCTGAAGCTTTCTTT. Its protein product is CAWSGNDRAWAEAFF.

The chain carries TRBV27 and TRBJ2-3; 9 bases agree with TRBD2. In germline, CDR1 is MNHEY, CDR2 SMNVEV (reference sequence). The CDR3 extends over 12 amino acids. V lost 6 bases to trimming and J lost 9 bases; unmatched junction nucleotides: 4. The CDR3 DNA sequence: TGTGCCAGCAGCTTTAGCGGGGGAACGCAGTATTTT. This gives the protein CASSFSGGTQYF.

The J gene is TRBJ2-1, the V gene TRBV4-3; weak D call: TRBD1 (5 bases). Germline CDR1 and CDR2: LGHNA and YSLEER. The CDR3 runs to 15 residues. V was trimmed by 0 bases and J by 6 bases, leaving 12 bases between them. This CDR3 is CASSQDWGRINEQFF. CDR3 DNA sequence: TGCGCCAGCAGCCAAGATTGGGGCAGGATCAATGAGCAGTTCTTC.

The chain employs TRBV10-2 and TRBJ2-7, with 9 bases aligning to TRBD2. This CDR3 has 17 residues. Germline V CDR1 and CDR2: WSHSY, SAAADI. V lost 2 bases, J lost 2 bases, and 10 bases stayed unmatched. The CDR3, as DNA: TGCGCCAGCAGTGAGCCGGAGACGCGGGGGGGAACCTACGAGCAGTACTTC. Its translation: CASSEPETRGGTYEQYF.

The chain is built from TRBV7-9 and TRBJ1-5; 8 nucleotides align to TRBD1. This CDR3 has 14 residues. In germline, CDR1 is SEHNR, CDR2 FQNEAQ (reference sequence). V shed 2 bases, J shed 5 bases, and the junction held 2 bases outside the gene matches. The CDR3: CASSLNRGDQPQHF. The CDR3 nucleotides are TGTGCCAGCAGCTTAAACAGGGGGGATCAGCCCCAGCATTTT. Full variable domain (rest looked up from reference TRBV7-9 and TRBJ1-5): DTGVSQNPRHKITKRGQNVTFRCDPISEHNRLYWYRQTLGQGPEFLTYFQNEAQLEKSRLLSDRFSAERPKGSFSTLEIQRTEQGDSAMYLCASSLNRGDQPQHFGDGTRLSIL.

The gene calls are TRBV7-9 and TRBJ1-2; no firm D call. The ends were cut back, 5 bases at V and 1 base at J, with 5 bases in the middle. CDR1 is SEHNR, CDR2 FQNEAQ, per germline (reference sequence). The length of the CDR3 is 12 residues. The chain's CDR3 is CASSPHNYGYTF. The CDR3 DNA is TGTGCCAGCAGCCCCCATAACTATGGCTACACCTTC.

This rearrangement joins TRBV6-6 to TRBJ1-1; D call uncertain. Germline values: CDR1 MNHNY, CDR2 SVGAGI (reference sequence). This CDR3 comprises 15 residues. Trimming cost V 0 bases and J 0 bases, with 8 bases left between them. CDR3 sequence: CASSYSASMNTEAFF. The CDR3 DNA reads as TGTGCCAGCAGTTACTCGGCGAGCATGAACACTGAAGCTTTCTTT.

A few counts support this clone. The chain links TRBV2 to TRBJ2-2; 10 positions match TRBD2. The germline V gene has CDR1 SNHLY and CDR2 FYNNEI. V was pared by 0 bases and J by 3 bases, with 4 bases of the junction left unmatched. The CDR3 sequence is 17 residues long. CDR3 sequence: CASSEAGLAGDTGELFF. CDR3 DNA sequence: TGTGCCAGCAGTGAAGCGGGGCTAGCGGGGGACACCGGGGAGCTGTTTTTT.

This chain connects TRBV30 to TRBJ1-1; TRBD1 might be the D (5 bases). V lost 2 bases, J lost 1 base, and 8 bases lay in between. The CDR3 has 13 residues. CDR1 is GTSNPN and CDR2 is SVGIG in the germline V gene (reference sequence). This CDR3 reads CAWSRTGNTEAFF. The CDR3 region has the DNA TGTGCCTGGAGTCGAACAGGGAACACTGAAGCTTTCTTT.

This clone was counted only a few times. The chain links TRBV30 to TRBJ1-2; no firm D call. Trimming stripped 5 bases from V and 4 bases from J, with 5 bases between. Germline CDR1 is GTSNPN and CDR2 is SVGIG (reference sequence). The CDR3 runs 10 residues. CDR3 coding DNA: TGTGCCTGGGGATCCTATGGCTACACCTTC. Its protein is CAWGSYGYTF.

This chain uses TRBV29-1 with TRBJ1-2; D is ambiguous. The CDR3 extends over 10 amino acids. Per the germline V gene, CDR1 is SQVTM and CDR2 is ANQGSEA. Trimming cost V 3 bases and J 5 bases, with 4 bases left between them. In DNA form, the CDR3 reads TGCAGCGTTGATGTATATGGCTACACCTTC. Protein sequence: CSVDVYGYTF. Combining the CDR3 with reference TRBV29-1 and TRBJ1-2 gives the whole variable domain SAVISQKPSRDICQRGTSLTIQCQVDSQVTMMFWYRQQPGQSLTLIATANQGSEATYESGFVIDKFPISRPNLTFSTLTVSNMSPEDSSIYLCSVDVYGYTFGSGTRLTVV.

The chain recombines TRBV10-3 with TRBJ2-2, with 11 bases fitting TRBD1. CDR3 length equals 15 residues. With V trimmed by 4 bases and J by 7 bases, 5 bases remained unmatched. CDR1 and CDR2 from the germline V gene are ENHRY and SYGVKD. CDR3 sequence reads: CAISGDRGNNGELFF. The CDR3, as DNA: TGTGCCATCAGTGGGGACAGGGGGAATAACGGGGAGCTGTTTTTT.

The rearrangement uses TRBV27 and TRBJ1-1; D unresolved. CDR3 size: 13 residues. Germline CDR1 and CDR2: MNHEY and SMNVEV (reference sequence). Trimming left V 2 bases short and J 4 bases short, with 8 bases between. The CDR3 loop reads CASSLNSATEAFF. The CDR3 coding sequence is TGTGCCAGCAGTTTAAATAGCGCCACTGAAGCTTTCTTT.

CDR3 region: CASSPPGLAGEETQYF. As DNA, the CDR3 is TGCGCCAGCAGTCCTCCGGGACTAGCGGGGGAAGAGACCCAGTACTTC. The rearrangement links TRBV10-1 to TRBJ2-5; 14 bases align to TRBD2. Per the germline V gene, CDR1 is WNHNN and CDR2 is SYGVQD (reference sequence). This CDR3 contains 16 residues. V shed 5 bases and J 3 bases; nucleotides not matched to a gene: 5.

The chain carries TRBV18 and TRBJ2-6, with D possibly matching TRBD1 (6 bases). Germline loops: CDR1 KGHSH, CDR2 LQKENI. The CDR3 is 15 residues long. V lost 3 bases, J lost 2 bases, and 8 bases lay in between. The CDR3 region has the DNA TGTGCCAGCTCACCGGGGGCGACTGGGGCCAACGTCCTGACTTTC. Translation gives CASSPGATGANVLTF.